This TCR beta chain was retrieved from a study of T cell responses to AZD1222 COVID-19 vaccine. Study-level points and caveats: Repertoires were collected only later (after the peak T cell response had occurred). At baseline, seropositivity was found in only six or seven AZD1222 recipients. Clonal diversity was possibly underestimated, and white British individuals and females predominated among donors.

Here immunoSEQ multiplex PCR was the method, and the copy in TCRdb shows in-frame clones only, minus some. This sample has roughly 120,000 clones, with 88% found just once. Comment on this clone: Its antigen is unknown. Other nucleotide sequences in the sample specify the same CDR3.

V lost 6 bases and J lost 0, with 3 bases in between. This CDR3 comprises 13 residues. The clonotype originates from an adult in good health. Source: peripheral blood, taken on day 0 of MenACWY control vaccination. The chain is built from TRBV12-3 or TRBV12-4 and TRBJ2-6, with D hard to call. The CDR3 loop reads CASRGSGANVLTF. The DNA for the CDR3 is TGTGCCAGCAGGGGCTCTGGGGCCAACGTCCTGACTTTC.